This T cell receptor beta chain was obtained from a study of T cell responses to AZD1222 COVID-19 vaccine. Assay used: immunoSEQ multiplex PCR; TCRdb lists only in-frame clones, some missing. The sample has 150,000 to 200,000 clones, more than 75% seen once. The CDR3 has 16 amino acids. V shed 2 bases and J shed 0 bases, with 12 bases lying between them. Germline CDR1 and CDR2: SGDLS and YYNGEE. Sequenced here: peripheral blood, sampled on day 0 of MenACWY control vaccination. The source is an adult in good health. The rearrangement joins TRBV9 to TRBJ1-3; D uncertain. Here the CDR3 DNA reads TGTGCCAGCAGCGTTACGGACGGTATCTCTGGAAACACCATATATTTT. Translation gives CASSVTDGISGNTIYF. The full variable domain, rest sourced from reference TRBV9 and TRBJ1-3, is DSGVTQTPKHLITATGQRVTLRCSPRSGDLSVYWYQQSLDQGLQFLIQYYNGEERAKGNILERFSAQQFPDLHSELNLSSLELGDSALYFCASSVTDGISGNTIYFGEGSWLTVV.